This TCR beta chain originates from a study of blood T cell repertoires in COVID-19. Study in general: Sites across the United States, Italy and Spain contributed samples from acute and convalescent COVID-19. Sources were T cells, B-cell-depleted T cells, or PBMCs; the material itself was cDNA or gDNA.

The CDR3 has 14 amino acids. In germline, CDR1 is DFQATT, CDR2 SNEGSKA (reference sequence). Trimming pared 3 bases from V and 2 bases from J, leaving 11 bases between. Methods used by the authors: By means of reference gene primer amplification, nucleated cell counts were estimated. Method: immunoSEQ multiplex PCR; TCRdb's copy keeps in-frame clones and lacks some. That table gives V, J and clone size, and the DNA gave D and trimming. The sample records 200,000 or so clones, 70% to 90% being singletons. This TCR was sampled from a man between 60 and 75 years old with acute or convalescent COVID-19. The sample taken for sequencing was peripheral blood. The V and J genes are TRBV20-1 and TRBJ1-5; a weak D match, TRBD1 (6 bases). CDR3 in DNA: TGCAGTGCTAGTCCAGGGGTAGGCAATCAGCCCCAGCATTTT. Amino acid sequence: CSASPGVGNQPQHF.